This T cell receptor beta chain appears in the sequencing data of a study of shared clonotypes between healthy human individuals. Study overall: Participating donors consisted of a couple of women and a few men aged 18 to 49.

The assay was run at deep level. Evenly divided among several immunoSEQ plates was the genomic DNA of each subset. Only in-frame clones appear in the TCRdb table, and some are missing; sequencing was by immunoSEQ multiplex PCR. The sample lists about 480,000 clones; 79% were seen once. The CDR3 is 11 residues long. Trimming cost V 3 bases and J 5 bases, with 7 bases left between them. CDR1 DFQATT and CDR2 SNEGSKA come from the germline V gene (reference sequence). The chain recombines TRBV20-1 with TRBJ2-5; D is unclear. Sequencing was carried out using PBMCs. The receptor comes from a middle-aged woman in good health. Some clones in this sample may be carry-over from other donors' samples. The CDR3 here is CSASSRETQYF. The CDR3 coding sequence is TGCAGTGCTAGTTCCCGGGAGACCCAGTACTTC.